This T cell receptor (beta chain) stems from a study of cytotoxic CD8 clonotypes in ibrutinib-treated CLL. Looking at the study overall: Roughly 24 partial and 2 complete responses; at median 68 months, around 15 remitted, around twelve progressed. Collecting the response samples happened after a median 12 months of treatment, with a range of 6 to 36. Study outcomes and limitations: Starting clonality was above that of age-matched healthy donors and tracked circulating CD8+ T-cell counts.

With sequencing, the targeted depth ranged from 1 in 200,000 to 1 in 1 million T cells. TCRdb's table, derived via immunoSEQ multiplex PCR, lists solely in-frame clones and lacks some. The table shows under 35,000 clones, with 55% to 75% occurring only once. As concerns this clone: Its antigen is unknown.

Germline loops: CDR1 KGHSH, CDR2 LQKENI. V lost 2 bases, J lost 2 bases, and 2 bases stayed unmatched. The CDR3 runs to 15 residues. The chain carries TRBV18 and TRBJ1-1; 10 bases align to TRBD1. The sample consisted of PBMCs, taken after 24 months of ibrutinib treatment. The clonotype originates from a human donor with chronic lymphocytic leukemia. Here the CDR3 DNA reads TGTGCCAGCTCACCAAGGACAGGGGGAAACACTGAAGCTTTCTTT. This gives the protein CASSPRTGGNTEAFF.